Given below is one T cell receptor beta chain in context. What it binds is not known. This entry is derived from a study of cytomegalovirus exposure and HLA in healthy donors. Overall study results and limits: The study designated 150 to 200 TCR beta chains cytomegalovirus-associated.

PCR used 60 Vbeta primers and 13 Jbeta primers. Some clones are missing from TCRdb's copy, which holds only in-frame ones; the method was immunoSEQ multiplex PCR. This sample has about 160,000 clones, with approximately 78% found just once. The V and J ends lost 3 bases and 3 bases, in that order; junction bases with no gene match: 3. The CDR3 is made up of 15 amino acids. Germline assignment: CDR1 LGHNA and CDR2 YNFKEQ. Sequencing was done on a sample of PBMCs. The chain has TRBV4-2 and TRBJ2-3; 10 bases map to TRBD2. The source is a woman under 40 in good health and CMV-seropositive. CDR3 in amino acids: CASSHRAGGTDTQYF. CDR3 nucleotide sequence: TGTGCCAGCAGCCATAGAGCGGGGGGGACAGATACGCAGTATTTT.